The clone carrying this T cell receptor (beta chain) was seen at least ten times. These data come from a study of patients with pleural tuberculosis. TCRdb reanalysed the reads using MiXCR and keeps one entry per CDR3 protein. The data contain 25,000 to 35,000 distinct CDR3 sequences, 15% to 20% of them singletons. From germline, CDR1 is GTSNPN and CDR2 SVGIG (reference sequence). The ends lost 1 base at V and 7 bases at J; junction bases unmatched: 4. The CDR3 is made up of 14 amino acids. This receptor was obtained from a human donor with pleural tuberculosis. Sequenced sample: peripheral blood. The V and J genes are TRBV30 and TRBJ1-5, with 10 bases lining up with TRBD1. The CDR3 region has the DNA TGTGCCTGGAGTGCCCAGACAGGGGGCCAGCCCCAGCATTTT. Protein sequence: CAWSAQTGGQPQHF.